These T cell receptor beta chains were read from a single sample in a study of OX40 agonist ivuxolimab in advanced cancers. The method was immunoSEQ multiplex PCR; TCRdb's version includes in-frame clones alone and lacks a portion of them. This table holds about 78,000 clones, around 90% found once. This material consisted of CD4+ or CD8+ T cells sorted from blood, taken in a trial of the OX40 agonist ivuxolimab. These receptors all stem from an adult with an advanced solid tumor such as melanoma, head and neck, liver or kidney cancer. Each CDR3 is given with its conserved first and last residue. Each record gives: clone size, V gene, J gene, D gene, CDR3 DNA, CDR3 protein. The D gene is left open where the match is weak. Clone size is given for some rows only: seen once, a few or many times, or a class if the clone is expanded.

abundance: .; v_gene: TRBV5-1; j_gene: TRBJ2-7; d_gene: .; CDR3nt: TGCGCCAGCAGACAAATAGCGGCCTACGAGCAGTACTTC; CDR3aa: CASRQIAAYEQYF
abundance: .; v_gene: TRBV4-2; j_gene: TRBJ2-2; d_gene: .; CDR3nt: TGTGCCAGCAGCCAAGATCCATATGGGAGCACCGGGGAGCTGTTTTTT; CDR3aa: CASSQDPYGSTGELFF
abundance: few; v_gene: TRBV11-2; j_gene: TRBJ1-1; d_gene: .; CDR3nt: TGTGCCAGCAGCTTAGGGTTTGTGAGCACTGAAGCTTTCTTT; CDR3aa: CASSLGFVSTEAFF
abundance: once; v_gene: TRBV11-2; j_gene: TRBJ1-3; d_gene: .; CDR3nt: TGTGCCAGCAGCTACCAGAGACGGTTGACCTCTGGAAACACCATATATTTT; CDR3aa: CASSYQRRLTSGNTIYF
abundance: .; v_gene: TRBV20-1; j_gene: TRBJ2-3; d_gene: .; CDR3nt: TGCAGTGCCCAGGCAGATACGCAGTATTTT; CDR3aa: CSAQADTQYF
abundance: .; v_gene: TRBV18; j_gene: TRBJ2-1; d_gene: TRBD1; CDR3nt: TGTGCCAGCTCACCACTGGGACAGGGGTCTAATGAGCAGTTCTTC; CDR3aa: CASSPLGQGSNEQFF
abundance: .; v_gene: TRBV4-3; j_gene: TRBJ2-5; d_gene: TRBD1; CDR3nt: TGCGCCAGCAGTCAAGAGGCGACAGGGCAAGAGACCCAGTACTTC; CDR3aa: CASSQEATGQETQYF
abundance: .; v_gene: TRBV27; j_gene: TRBJ2-7; d_gene: TRBD2; CDR3nt: TGTGCCAGCAAATTTGTTCCTAGCGGAGCCTACGAGCAGTACTTC; CDR3aa: CASKFVPSGAYEQYF
abundance: .; v_gene: TRBV5-1; j_gene: TRBJ1-1; d_gene: .; CDR3nt: TGCGCCAGCAGCTACATTAAGAACACTGAAGCTTTCTTT; CDR3aa: CASSYIKNTEAFF
abundance: .; v_gene: TRBV11-1; j_gene: TRBJ2-7; d_gene: .; CDR3nt: TGTGCCAGCAGCTTAGCGGGACTTGCTACCTACGAGCAGTACTTC; CDR3aa: CASSLAGLATYEQYF
abundance: .; v_gene: TRBV30; j_gene: TRBJ1-1; d_gene: .; CDR3nt: TGTGCCTGGGTCGGGGGGGGTCTGAACACTGAAGCTTTCTTT; CDR3aa: CAWVGGGLNTEAFF
abundance: once; v_gene: TRBV11-2; j_gene: TRBJ1-4; d_gene: TRBD1; CDR3nt: TGTGCCAGCAGCCGAAGACAGGGACTAAATGAAAAACTGTTTTTT; CDR3aa: CASSRRQGLNEKLFF
abundance: .; v_gene: TRBV27; j_gene: TRBJ2-3; d_gene: .; CDR3nt: TGTGCCAGCAGGGGCTGGGGAGCCCTGATCTTCGCAGATACGCAGTATTTT; CDR3aa: CASRGWGALIFADTQYF
abundance: .; v_gene: TRBV7-2; j_gene: TRBJ2-7; d_gene: .; CDR3nt: TGTGCCAGCAGCATCCGCCATAGGGCCTCCTACGAGCAGTACTTC; CDR3aa: CASSIRHRASYEQYF
abundance: .; v_gene: TRBV7-9; j_gene: TRBJ2-4; d_gene: .; CDR3nt: TGTGCCAGCAGCTTAGCAAGCGCTGCCAAAAACATTCAGTACTTC; CDR3aa: CASSLASAAKNIQYF
abundance: .; v_gene: TRBV4-1; j_gene: TRBJ1-2; d_gene: TRBD1; CDR3nt: TGCGCCAGCAGCCAAGGAGTCCTCGGTCAACCAGGGACAGCGGATTTCTATGGCTACACCTTC; CDR3aa: CASSQGVLGQPGTADFYGYTF
abundance: .; v_gene: TRBV7-2; j_gene: TRBJ2-2; d_gene: TRBD2; CDR3nt: TGTGCCAGCAGCGGACTAGCGGGAGTAACCGGGGAGCTGTTTTTT; CDR3aa: CASSGLAGVTGELFF
abundance: .; v_gene: TRBV11-2; j_gene: TRBJ1-1; d_gene: TRBD1; CDR3nt: TGTGCCAGCAGCCTGACAGGGGGGAGGACTGAAGCTTTCTTT; CDR3aa: CASSLTGGRTEAFF
abundance: .; v_gene: TRBV5-1; j_gene: TRBJ2-1; d_gene: .; CDR3nt: TGCGCCAGCAGCTTGAGTGGGACCAAAAATGAGCAGTTCTTC; CDR3aa: CASSLSGTKNEQFF
abundance: .; v_gene: TRBV7-2; j_gene: TRBJ2-3; d_gene: .; CDR3nt: TGTGCCAGCAGCTTTCCGGGACAAAGCACAGATACGCAGTATTTT; CDR3aa: CASSFPGQSTDTQYF
abundance: .; v_gene: TRBV18; j_gene: TRBJ1-1; d_gene: .; CDR3nt: TGTGCCAGCTCACCACCTGGGGGGAACACTGAAGCTTTCTTT; CDR3aa: CASSPPGGNTEAFF
abundance: .; v_gene: TRBV14; j_gene: TRBJ2-1; d_gene: .; CDR3nt: TGTGCCAGCAGCCGGAGTGGCATTAATGAGCAGTTCTTC; CDR3aa: CASSRSGINEQFF
abundance: .; v_gene: TRBV4-3; j_gene: TRBJ1-2; d_gene: .; CDR3nt: TGCGCCAGCAGCCAAGTGGGGCAGGCCCAACGCAACTATGGCTACACCTTC; CDR3aa: CASSQVGQAQRNYGYTF
abundance: .; v_gene: TRBV6-5; j_gene: TRBJ1-2; d_gene: TRBD1; CDR3nt: TGTGCCAGCAGTTACCCGGGGACAGGGGAAAGTGGCTACACCTTC; CDR3aa: CASSYPGTGESGYTF
abundance: .; v_gene: TRBV28; j_gene: TRBJ1-4; d_gene: .; CDR3nt: TGTGCCAGCAGTTTGGGAGGGGGTGGTGAAAAACTGTTTTTT; CDR3aa: CASSLGGGGEKLFF
abundance: .; v_gene: TRBV28; j_gene: TRBJ1-6; d_gene: TRBD1; CDR3nt: TGTGCCAGCAGTTTAGCCAGGGGGAGGTCACCCCTCCACTTT; CDR3aa: CASSLARGRSPLHF
abundance: .; v_gene: TRBV5-1; j_gene: TRBJ2-5; d_gene: TRBD2; CDR3nt: TGCGCCAGCAGCCGGACCGGGACTAGCGGGAGGCGTGAGACCCAGTACTTC; CDR3aa: CASSRTGTSGRRETQYF
abundance: .; v_gene: TRBV21-1; j_gene: TRBJ2-3; d_gene: .; CDR3nt: TGTGCCAGCAGCAAAAGGACAGGGCCGGGACTGGATACGCAGTATTTT; CDR3aa: CASSKRTGPGLDTQYF
abundance: few; v_gene: TRBV14; j_gene: TRBJ1-2; d_gene: .; CDR3nt: TGTGCCAGCAGCAGGGACATCACCTATGGCTACACCTTC; CDR3aa: CASSRDITYGYTF
abundance: .; v_gene: TRBV6-5; j_gene: TRBJ2-3; d_gene: .; CDR3nt: TGTGCCAGCAGTTACTCGGCCGGTACAGATACGCAGTATTTT; CDR3aa: CASSYSAGTDTQYF
abundance: .; v_gene: TRBV5-6; j_gene: TRBJ1-2; d_gene: .; CDR3nt: TGTGCCAGCAGCGCGCTGGGGGTCGACACCTTC; CDR3aa: CASSALGVDTF
abundance: once; v_gene: TRBV12-5; j_gene: TRBJ2-1; d_gene: TRBD2; CDR3nt: TGTGCTAGTGGTTTCCAGCTAGCGGGGGCAAACTACAATGAGCAGTTCTTC; CDR3aa: CASGFQLAGANYNEQFF
abundance: .; v_gene: TRBV14; j_gene: TRBJ2-3; d_gene: TRBD2; CDR3nt: TGTGCCAGCAGCCCCTGGACTAGCGGGAGGATCCCAGATACGCAGTATTTT; CDR3aa: CASSPWTSGRIPDTQYF
abundance: once; v_gene: TRBV5-1; j_gene: TRBJ2-1; d_gene: .; CDR3nt: TGCGCCAGCAGCGTCCGGGACCTGTTCTTGGGGGAGCAGTTCTTC; CDR3aa: CASSVRDLFLGEQFF
abundance: .; v_gene: TRBV19; j_gene: TRBJ2-1; d_gene: TRBD2; CDR3nt: TGTGCCAGTAGTATTTCTAGCGGAGACAATGAGCAGTTCTTC; CDR3aa: CASSISSGDNEQFF
abundance: once; v_gene: TRBV19; j_gene: TRBJ2-7; d_gene: .; CDR3nt: TGTGCCAGTAGTGGTCGTTTAGTGGTATCAGATTCCGAGCAGTACTTC; CDR3aa: CASSGRLVVSDSEQYF
abundance: .; v_gene: TRBV6-1; j_gene: TRBJ1-1; d_gene: TRBD1; CDR3nt: TGTGCCAGCAGTGCTTGGGACAGGGGTGACACTGAAGCTTTCTTT; CDR3aa: CASSAWDRGDTEAFF
abundance: .; v_gene: TRBV2; j_gene: TRBJ2-7; d_gene: TRBD1; CDR3nt: TGTGCCAGCAGGGGACAGGGCTACGAGCAGTACTTC; CDR3aa: CASRGQGYEQYF
abundance: .; v_gene: TRBV18; j_gene: TRBJ2-3; d_gene: .; CDR3nt: TGTGCCAGCTCACTCGGGACGGGCACAGATACGCAGTATTTT; CDR3aa: CASSLGTGTDTQYF
abundance: .; v_gene: TRBV6-5; j_gene: TRBJ1-3; d_gene: .; CDR3nt: TGTGCCAGCACCGCTAAGCCATACTCTGGAAACACCATATATTTT; CDR3aa: CASTAKPYSGNTIYF
abundance: .; v_gene: TRBV15; j_gene: TRBJ1-2; d_gene: TRBD1; CDR3nt: TGTGCCACCGTCCCGGGACAGGGGAGAGGGTATGGCTACACCTTC; CDR3aa: CATVPGQGRGYGYTF
abundance: .; v_gene: TRBV18; j_gene: TRBJ2-5; d_gene: .; CDR3nt: TGTGCCAGCTCACCTAGCGGTACCCAAGAGACCCAGTACTTC; CDR3aa: CASSPSGTQETQYF
abundance: once; v_gene: TRBV6-5; j_gene: TRBJ1-5; d_gene: .; CDR3nt: TGTGCCAGCAGAAAGGGGGGAAGCAATCAGCCCCAGCATTTT; CDR3aa: CASRKGGSNQPQHF
abundance: .; v_gene: TRBV28; j_gene: TRBJ2-1; d_gene: .; CDR3nt: TGTGCCAGCAGTTTACTCAGACCGTCCCCCCATGAGCAGTTCTTC; CDR3aa: CASSLLRPSPHEQFF
abundance: .; v_gene: TRBV10-1; j_gene: TRBJ2-2; d_gene: TRBD1; CDR3nt: TGCGCCAGCAGTCGACAGGGCCTGAACACCGGGGAGCTGTTTTTT; CDR3aa: CASSRQGLNTGELFF
abundance: once; v_gene: TRBV5-8; j_gene: TRBJ2-1; d_gene: .; CDR3nt: TGTGCCAGCAGCTTGTTCAATGAGCAGTTCTTC; CDR3aa: CASSLFNEQFF
abundance: once; v_gene: TRBV29-1; j_gene: TRBJ2-7; d_gene: .; CDR3nt: TGCAGCGTTGAGGGTGTCGGGAGCTCCTACGAGCAGTACTTC; CDR3aa: CSVEGVGSSYEQYF
abundance: .; v_gene: TRBV15; j_gene: TRBJ2-5; d_gene: .; CDR3nt: TGTGCCACCAGCAGAGAAGGGGGAACGTGGGAGACCCAGTACTTC; CDR3aa: CATSREGGTWETQYF
abundance: .; v_gene: TRBV5-1; j_gene: TRBJ1-3; d_gene: TRBD1; CDR3nt: TGCGCCAGCAGCTTGGGGACAGGGTCTGGAAACACCATATATTTT; CDR3aa: CASSLGTGSGNTIYF
abundance: .; v_gene: TRBV5-1; j_gene: TRBJ2-7; d_gene: TRBD1; CDR3nt: TGCGCCAGCAGCAGCCGGGACAGGGTGATCGAGCAGTACTTC; CDR3aa: CASSSRDRVIEQYF
abundance: .; v_gene: TRBV27; j_gene: TRBJ2-2; d_gene: .; CDR3nt: TGTGCCAGCAGTCCTAGGGGGACCGGGGAGCTGTTTTTT; CDR3aa: CASSPRGTGELFF
abundance: .; v_gene: TRBV28; j_gene: TRBJ2-1; d_gene: TRBD2; CDR3nt: TGTGCCAGCAGCCCGGGACTAGCAGTCGAGCAGTTCTTC; CDR3aa: CASSPGLAVEQFF
abundance: .; v_gene: TRBV15; j_gene: TRBJ2-1; d_gene: TRBD2; CDR3nt: TGTGCCACCAGCAGAGATCTGGCGGGAGGGTCCACTGAGCAGTTCTTC; CDR3aa: CATSRDLAGGSTEQFF
abundance: .; v_gene: TRBV2; j_gene: TRBJ1-6; d_gene: .; CDR3nt: TGTGCCAGCAGTCCCAGCGGGACATCGGCTTCACCCCTCCACTTT; CDR3aa: CASSPSGTSASPLHF